This TCR beta chain was found in a study of cytomegalovirus exposure and HLA in healthy donors (dated 2017 in TCRdb). About the study as a whole: An earlier analysis of roughly 500 of the donors reported about 280 Gb of sequence data and approximately 120 million unique TCR beta sequences obtained from about 179 million T cells. An early release covering roughly 600 HLA-typed donors comprised about 300 gigabases of sequencing data and 65 million to 100 million unique TCR sequences. Of the 300 to 500 genotyped donors, less than 90% were placed in the genetic ancestry cluster associated with self-reported Caucasian donors. The study aimed to test whether cataloging public T cell receptors could reveal signatures of past pathogen exposure. The study used immunosequencing to profile the T cell repertoires of approximately 690 subjects and linked those repertoires to cytomegalovirus serostatus. A separate validation cohort of 100 to 150 different subjects was used in addition to the roughly 700-subject first cohort. To predict cytomegalovirus infection status, the study combined high-throughput TCR immunosequencing, statistical association of individual TCRs with disease status, and machine learning. A later analysis re-analyzed previously published TCR beta repertoires from 666 donors and added high-resolution HLA genotyping to study TCR occurrence patterns. Rather than drawing on any new phenotypic data, the later analysis identified candidate immune exposures from TCR beta sequences and the way those sequences occurred across donors. An earlier analysis of some 500 of the donors used high-throughput TCR beta sequencing to judge whether each TCR beta V gene segment behaved as functional or pseudogenic. Donor age, sex, ethnicity and CMV serostatus were compiled alongside the repertoire data. A later genetic analysis used genome-wide SNP genotypes for about 60% of the 666 donors, treating that subset as a discovery cohort. All discovery cohort repertoires had been generated on a single sequencing platform. Class I and class II HLA loci were covered by the typing at four-digit resolution. Typing coverage differed by locus: A, B, C, DRB1 and DQB1 were typed in roughly 620-630 donors, DQA1 in 522, DPA1 in some 610, and DPB1 in around 490. Roughly 5 DR-DQ haplotypes were treated as single units for association and clustering because of strong linkage in the cohort. On average, about 240,000 unique TCR beta nucleotide sequences were sequenced per donor among 398 genotyped donors of the cohort, with roughly 18% of those sequences being non-productive. The study at large found these results: Roughly uniform sequencing depth across donors was assumed in presence/absence analyses, although this assumption may not hold. The cohort was sequenced for TCR beta chains only, and without alpha or paired-chain data the features that could be detected were limited. A later genetic analysis reported fewer N-insertions in productive TCRs among donors in an Asian-associated ancestry cluster than the approximately 700-donor mean. Strong co-occurrence of HLA alleles, especially DR and DQ, made assigning TCR associations to individual alleles difficult. Because HLA typing was unavailable for some donors at each locus, only the typed subset was used in association tests. A later analysis found that most CMV-associated TCR beta chains appeared HLA-restricted, with HLA associations seemingly driven largely by CMV exposure. Immune exposure information for the cohort was limited to CMV serostatus. A further reported finding was that TCR beta sequences accurately predicted the HLA-A and HLA-B alleles for most subjects in the first cohort. The classifier was reported to diagnose cytomegalovirus status with high specificity and sensitivity in both the original cohort and the validation cohort. In an earlier analysis of roughly 500 of the donors, most TCR beta V segments appeared in productive rearrangements about 87% or about 30% of the time, broadly matching IMGT annotations. A later analysis found that TCR association rates varied across HLA loci, with DRB1 alleles showing the most associated TCRs and HLA-C alleles the fewest. A later genetic analysis associated a missense DCLRE1C variant with V-gene and J-gene trimming of TCR beta chains, and an independent cohort replicated the association. In vitro tests confirmed that three of the cytomegalovirus-associated TCR beta chains recognize cytomegalovirus antigens. A cluster of highly shared sequence variants was judged likely to be a technical artifact of the sequencing pipeline. A later analysis found that HLA-associated TCR beta chains were more clonally expanded and had lower generation probabilities than equally common non-associated chains. Correlated functional status among segregating V segments might reflect linkage disequilibrium, but an unknown experimental factor could not be ruled out. Several of the top co-occurrence clusters appeared to be linked to parvovirus B19, influenza, CMV and Epstein-Barr virus, according to a later analysis. Most TCR sequences were observed very rarely across donors, whereas some public TCRs were present in many individuals. Some 15 rarely observed V segments, including chromosome 9 orphons, were excluded from the earlier analysis of a few hundred of the donors because counts were too low. The authors suggested that the approach could potentially be generalized to other disease states and immunological phenotypes. A total of fewer than 200 TCR beta chains were listed by the study as associated with cytomegalovirus. A later analysis associated about 17,000 TCR beta sequences with specific HLA alleles at a false discovery rate of 0.05.

The cohort was made up of several hundred healthy bone marrow donors. At the time of sampling, all cohort members were nominally healthy, though unrecorded immune exposures were likely present. The donor tested CMV seronegative, placing the donor among the 350 to 400 seronegative members of the cohort. A peripheral blood sample was provided by each donor, and peripheral blood mononuclear cells were used for TCR beta sequencing. The Qiagen DNeasy Blood Extraction Kit was used to extract genomic DNA from the blood cell samples. The library was produced with the immunoSEQ multiplex PCR assay. For the multiplex PCR, a mixture combining 60 forward primers for TCR Vbeta segments and 13 reverse primers for TCR Jbeta segments was used. The CDR3 region of rearranged TCR beta genes was amplified from genomic DNA by a multiplex PCR assay. The Illumina HiSeq System was used to sequence the amplified TCR beta libraries as 87-base-pair reads. The paper's data handling went like this. A later analysis tallied 75 million to 95 million unique TCR beta chains across the 666 repertoires, and approximately 11 million of those chains were shared by two or more donors. Raw reads were error-corrected and collapsed into unique sequences with a nearest-neighbor algorithm that merged closely related sequences to remove PCR and sequencing errors. To assign V, D and J gene segments, CDR3 sequences were aligned to IMGT reference sequences. For a sequence to be retained, a match of at least six nucleotides was required to both a V gene segment and a J gene segment. Rearrangements were called productive when the CDR3 lacked stop codons and stayed in frame with V and J; all others were non-productive. Following IMGT convention, CDR3 was defined as the stretch from the second conserved V-encoded cysteine up to the conserved J-encoded phenylalanine. Sequences without an unambiguous match to a single V gene segment were excluded from the earlier analysis of about 630 of the donors. An earlier analysis of 550 to 650 of the donors classified V segments as functional when productive rearrangements were above 56.7% and as segregating when the standard deviation between donors was above 5%. A statistical classification framework was built to diagnose cytomegalovirus status from the catalog of TCR beta chain sequences. A later analysis assigned V and J genes by comparing TCR nucleotide sequences with IMGT/GENE-DB human TR gene sequences. Using the TCRdist pipeline, a later analysis assigned CDR3 sequences along with most-parsimonious VDJ recombination scenarios. In a later analysis, every TCR beta chain was defined by the combination of its CDR3 amino acid sequence and its V-gene family, and reads without a unique V-gene family were dropped. A later analysis removed 550 to 700 highly shared, low-generation-probability nucleotide sequences to deal with suspected cross-contamination and a sequencing artifact. In a later analysis, a clonal expansion index for each public chain was calculated from normalized within-repertoire ranks of inferred template counts. In a later analysis, generation probabilities were computed with a VDJ recombination model fitted to out-of-frame rearrangements, and the resulting probabilities were checked against IGoR. A later analysis scored TCR-TCR, TCR-HLA and TCR-CMV co-occurrence with hypergeometric tests, applying a repertoire-size bias correction to TCR pairs. A later analysis estimated false discovery rates by permuting HLA or CMV assignments 20 times. In a later analysis, co-occurring TCRs were grouped using DBSCAN, and TCRdist sequence similarity was added for clustering within HLA-allele-positive subsets. For co-occurrence clustering, repertoires with fewer than 30,000 or more than 120,000 public chains were excluded, along with several repertoires with anomalous nucleotide sharing. The source is immuneACCESS, and TCRdb retained only in-frame sequences with V and J called. Part of the clones is not carried over; for the studies checked, unresolved V genes explain less than half of this, and the remainder is unexplained. That table is the source of V, J and clone size, and D and trimming were worked out from the DNA. This sample holds roughly 160,000 clones; roughly 79% were observed only once. The ten largest clones represent 13% of the sample.

With respect to this clone: The target of this receptor is not known. Base quality data are lacking; no much larger clone is found one base away.

This TCR derives from a woman between 45 and 65 years old in good health and CMV-seronegative. Sequencing was done on a sample of PBMCs.

The DNA sequence follows: TGTGCCAGCAGTGAGGTAAACAGGCACTATGGCTACACCTTC. Translated, this gives CASSEVNRHYGYTF. This sequence uses TRBV6-1 and TRBJ1-2, and TRBD1 may be the D gene, going by 5 matching bases. Relative to germline, V is 3 bases shorter and J is 3 bases shorter, with 11 bases between their ends. The CDR3, cysteine through phenylalanine, is 14 amino acids long. Only the CDR3 portion is preserved as DNA: 42 bases, with reading frame beginning at the first base. The germline V gene encodes CDR1 MNHNS and CDR2 SASEGT.